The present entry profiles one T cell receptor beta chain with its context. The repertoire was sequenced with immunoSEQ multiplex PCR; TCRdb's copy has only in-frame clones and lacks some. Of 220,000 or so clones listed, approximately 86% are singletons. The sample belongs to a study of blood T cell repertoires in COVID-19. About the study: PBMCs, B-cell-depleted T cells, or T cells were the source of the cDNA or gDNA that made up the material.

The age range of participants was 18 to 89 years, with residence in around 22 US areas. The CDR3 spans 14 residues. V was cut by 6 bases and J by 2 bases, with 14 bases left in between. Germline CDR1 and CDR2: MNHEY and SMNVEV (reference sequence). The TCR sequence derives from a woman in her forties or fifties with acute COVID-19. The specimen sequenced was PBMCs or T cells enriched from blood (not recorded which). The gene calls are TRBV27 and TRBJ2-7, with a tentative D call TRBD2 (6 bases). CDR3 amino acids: CASRLPGLPYEQYF. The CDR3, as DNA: TGTGCCAGCAGACTACCGGGACTCCCCTACGAGCAGTACTTC.